Following are 7 T cell receptor beta chains from one sample sequenced in a study of blood T cell repertoires in COVID-19. Here immunoSEQ multiplex PCR was the method, and the copy in TCRdb shows in-frame clones only, minus some. The table lists over 85,000 clones, just over 75% of them singletons. Sequenced sample: peripheral blood. These receptors were collected from a woman at least 80 years old with acute or convalescent COVID-19.

CDR3 coding DNA: TGTGCCAGCTCACCACGTTCTAGCGGGGGGGCCGGTACGCAGTATTTT. Its translation: CASSPRSSGGAGTQYF. The V call is TRBV18, the J call TRBJ2-3; 12 positions match TRBD2. Trimming cost V 1 base and J 8 bases; bases outside gene matches: 7. CDR1 is KGHSH, CDR2 LQKENI, per germline. CDR3 size: 16 residues.

The chain couples TRBV5-4 to TRBJ2-3, with 8 bases identical to TRBD2. Germline CDR1 and CDR2: SGHNT and YYREEE (reference sequence). Trimming removed 1 base from V and 4 bases from J; junction bases left unmatched: 2. This CDR3 region has 14 residues. As DNA, the CDR3 is TGTGCCAGCAGCTTGAGCGGGAGCGCAGATACGCAGTATTTT. Translation gives CASSLSGSADTQYF. Complete variable domain (other parts from reference TRBV5-4 and TRBJ2-3): ETGVTQSPTHLIKTRGQQVTLRCSSQSGHNTVSWYQQALGQGPQFIFQYYREEENGRGNFPPRFSGLQFPNYSSELNVNALELDDSALYLCASSLSGSADTQYFGPGTRLTVL.

The chain carries TRBV18 and TRBJ1-6, with D uncertain. V lost 3 bases to trimming and J lost 10 bases, with 10 bases between them. CDR3 length equals 13 residues. Germline V CDR1 and CDR2: KGHSH, LQKENI. DNA for the CDR3: TGTGCCAGCTCACCCGACAAGTTCTCACCCCTCCACTTT. Translated, it gives CASSPDKFSPLHF.

A few counts support this clone. The rearrangement links TRBV7-9 to TRBJ2-1; TRBD1 agrees at 7 bases. Trimming cost V 5 bases and J 7 bases; bases outside gene matches: 5. The germline V gene has CDR1 SEHNR and CDR2 FQNEAQ (reference sequence). This CDR3 comprises 13 residues. CDR3 sequence (DNA): TGTGCCAGCAGCCAGACAGGGTCGAATGAGCAGTTCTTC. Its protein is CASSQTGSNEQFF.

The V gene is TRBV7-2, the J gene TRBJ1-5, with D tentatively TRBD1 (6 bases). The germline V gene encodes CDR1 SGHTA and CDR2 FQGNSA. CDR3 length: 14 amino acids. V was clipped by 3 bases and J by 6 bases, with 12 bases between them. The DNA for the CDR3 is TGTGCCAGCAGCTTCACAGGGTCGGGTCAGCCCCAGCATTTT. Protein: CASSFTGSGQPQHF.

V usage is TRBV5-4 and J usage is TRBJ2-3; the D gene is possibly TRBD1 (6 bases). Germline V gene data show CDR1 as SGHNT and CDR2 as YYREEE (reference sequence). The CDR3 has 14 residues. V shed 2 bases and J shed 2 bases, with 9 bases lying between them. The CDR3: CASSLGQTTDTQYF. CDR3 coding DNA: TGTGCCAGCAGCTTAGGACAGACCACAGATACGCAGTATTTT.

The chain employs TRBV30 and TRBJ1-1; D possibly corresponds to TRBD1 (6 bases). There are 16 residues in the CDR3. Trimming pared 2 bases from V and 1 base from J, leaving 17 bases between. CDR1 and CDR2 (germline): GTSNPN, SVGIG (reference sequence). CDR3 protein: CAWSQPPGHGNTEAFF. The CDR3 nucleotides are TGTGCCTGGAGTCAACCACCGGGACATGGGAACACTGAAGCTTTCTTT.